In this sample, the clone carrying this TCR beta chain turned up a few times. Antigen specificity is unknown. This specimen belongs to a study of T-cell memory formation after mild COVID-19. Notes on the study in general: That cross-reactive memory joined was suggested by some responding clones appearing in pre-infection memory. Contracting CD4+ clones lay largely in CM and EM, with CD8+ ones residing in EMRA. Second-wave clones with a day 37 peak had unconfirmed SARS-CoV-2 specificity.

CDR1 and CDR2 from the germline V gene are LNHDA and SQIVND (reference sequence). Trimming removed 8 bases from V and 2 bases from J, with 9 bases in between. The CDR3 consists of 12 residues. Employing constant-segment primers, 5'RACE generated TCR alpha and TCR beta cDNA libraries bearing sample barcodes and UMIs. MiXCR was run by TCRdb on the 5' RACE reads, yielding one entry per CDR3 protein. This sample has around 390,000 distinct CDR3 sequences, with 16% found just once. The chain has TRBV19 and TRBJ1-1, with no clear D. The sample taken for sequencing was PBMCs or a T cell subset sorted from them (not recorded which). This clonotype originated in a man between 18 and 29 years old who had mild COVID-19 (a few samples of this study predate the infection). Cell type and time point are not known. CDR3 residues: CASRSGNTEAFF. DNA for the CDR3: TGTGCCAGTCGGTCGGGTAACACTGAAGCTTTCTTT.